The 24 T cell receptor beta chains listed next were all sequenced from one sample in a study of cytomegalovirus exposure and HLA in healthy donors. 13 Jbeta primers and 60 Vbeta primers were used for the PCR. TCRdb's table, derived via immunoSEQ multiplex PCR, lists solely in-frame clones and lacks some. The sample has under 150,000 clones, about 80% seen once. Sample: PBMCs. The receptor source for this set is a man aged 35 to 55 in good health and CMV-seropositive.

The rearrangement uses TRBV10-3 and TRBJ1-2; the D gene is possibly TRBD1 (5 bases). The CDR3 is 17 residues long. Trimming shortened V by 0 bases and J by 8 bases, and 22 bases separated the two germline ends. Germline CDR1 reads ENHRY; CDR2 reads SYGVKD. Here the CDR3 DNA reads TGTGCCATCAGTGAGTCGAGTTTGGGGGGGATCACCGGCGGCTACACCTTC. It translates to CAISESSLGGITGGYTF.

This chain joins TRBV18 and TRBJ2-2; TRBD1 aligns across 8 bases. The CDR3 is made up of 15 amino acids. CDR1 is KGHSH, CDR2 LQKENI, per germline. The V gene end was trimmed by 1 base and the J gene end by 7 bases; junction bases not matched to a gene: 5. The CDR3 DNA follows: TGTGCCAGCTCACCACTCAGGGGGCAAGGCGGGGAGCTGTTTTTT. Translation gives CASSPLRGQGGELFF.

The V and J genes are TRBV19 and TRBJ1-1, with no clear D. The CDR3 contains 15 residues. Germline loops: CDR1 LNHDA, CDR2 SQIVND (reference sequence). V lost 4 bases and J 4 bases, leaving 16 bases between the germline ends. The CDR3 loop is CASSKEARMGTEAFF. In DNA form, the CDR3 reads TGTGCCAGTAGTAAGGAGGCCAGGATGGGCACTGAAGCTTTCTTT.

J is TRBJ1-2 and V is TRBV29-1, with D perhaps matching TRBD1 (5 bases). Per germline, CDR1 SQVTM and CDR2 ANQGSEA. The CDR3 runs to 11 residues. Trimming took off 3 bases at V and 6 bases at J, with 8 bases between the two ends. The CDR3 loop is CSVDGGDGYTF. The CDR3 DNA sequence: TGCAGCGTTGACGGGGGTGATGGCTACACCTTC.

V usage is TRBV27 and J usage is TRBJ2-1; the match to TRBD2 covers 14 bases. Looked up from germline, CDR1 is MNHEY and CDR2 is SMNVEV (reference sequence). The CDR3 totals 16 residues. Trimming took 2 bases from V and 7 from J; bases not matched to a gene: 4. This CDR3 reads CASSLGTSGSDNEQFF. CDR3 in DNA: TGTGCCAGCAGTTTAGGGACTAGCGGGAGTGATAATGAGCAGTTCTTC.

The chain combines TRBV15 with TRBJ2-3, with 14 bases matching TRBD2. Germline V lookup: CDR1 LNHNV, CDR2 YYDKDF (reference sequence). This CDR3 is built from 17 residues. Trimming took 2 bases from V and 5 from J; bases not matched to a gene: 6. This chain's CDR3 is CATSRSAGLAGVDTQYF. The CDR3 region has the DNA TGTGCCACCAGCAGATCAGCGGGACTAGCGGGAGTAGATACGCAGTATTTT.

The chain employs TRBV9 and TRBJ2-1, with TRBD1 matching 8 bases. The CDR3 has 16 amino acids. V shed 4 bases and J 0 bases; nucleotides not matched to a gene: 6. The germline V gene encodes CDR1 SGDLS and CDR2 YYNGEE. CDR3 in amino acids: CASSPGQASSYNEQFF. The CDR3 DNA sequence: TGTGCCAGCAGCCCGGGACAGGCGAGCTCCTACAATGAGCAGTTCTTC.

This chain links TRBV30 with TRBJ2-7; D remains ambiguous. Deletions cut 8 bases from V and 2 bases from J, with 13 bases between. The CDR3 spans 12 residues. Germline V gives CDR1 GTSNPN, CDR2 SVGIG (reference sequence). In DNA, the CDR3 is TGTGCCGGGTCCAGGCTCCCCTACGAGCAGTACTTC. As protein: CAGSRLPYEQYF.

This clone came up once. This chain joins TRBV2 and TRBJ1-2, with D perhaps matching TRBD1 (5 bases). Germline V gene lookup returns CDR1 SNHLY and CDR2 FYNNEI. The CDR3 spans 11 residues. Trimming removed 3 bases from V and 8 bases from J, with 7 bases in between. In DNA, the CDR3 is TGTGCCAGCAGTGATAAGGGGGGCTACACCTTC. Translating gives CASSDKGGYTF.

This sequence joins TRBV4-2 and TRBJ2-7, with D possibly matching TRBD2 (7 bases). V gave up 0 bases and J gave up 3 bases, with 18 bases separating them. Germline V CDR1 and CDR2: LGHNA, YNFKEQ. The CDR3 length is 17 residues. The CDR3 loop reads CASSQERRGLLNYEQYF. In DNA, the CDR3 is TGTGCCAGCAGCCAAGAAAGGCGGGGGCTCCTCAACTACGAGCAGTACTTC.

The CDR3 bases are TGTGCCAGCAGTGGGCCATTTGGCTACACCTTC. Its protein product is CASSGPFGYTF. This rearrangement joins TRBV9 to TRBJ1-2; no definite D call. V gave up 5 bases and J gave up 7 bases, with 9 bases separating them. Germline V gene data show CDR1 as SGDLS and CDR2 as YYNGEE. This CDR3 has 11 amino acids.

The gene calls are TRBV2 and TRBJ1-1; D may be TRBD1 (5 bases). CDR3 size: 13 residues. From germline, CDR1 is SNHLY and CDR2 FYNNEI. Trimming pared 3 bases from V and 1 base from J, leaving 6 bases between. The CDR3 protein is CASSDQGNTEAFF. CDR3 sequence (DNA): TGTGCCAGCAGTGACCAGGGGAACACTGAAGCTTTCTTT.

The gene calls are TRBV14 and TRBJ2-7; D is uncertain. Germline values: CDR1 SGHDN, CDR2 FVKESK. Trimming removed 1 base at V and 0 bases at J, with 10 bases between. The CDR3 loop spans 15 amino acids. Written as DNA, the CDR3 is TGTGCCAGCAGCCAAGGTGGCAGATTCTCCTACGAGCAGTACTTC. This translates into CASSQGGRFSYEQYF.

The chain joins TRBV4-2 to TRBJ1-5, with D possibly TRBD1 on 6 matching bases. The length of the CDR3 is 15 residues. V was pared by 1 base and J by 9 bases, with 16 bases between. Germline CDR1 LGHNA, CDR2 YNFKEQ. This CDR3 reads CASSQGDRISRPQHF. DNA of the CDR3: TGTGCCAGCAGCCAAGGAGACAGGATTTCCCGGCCCCAGCATTTT.

As regards this clone: The junction does not match germline at one end; this may be a read error. The chain carries TRBV7-9 and TRBJ1-1; 7 nucleotides match TRBD1. From germline, CDR1 is SEHNR and CDR2 FQNEAQ (reference sequence). The CDR3 runs 15 residues. The CDR3 sequence: CSSSLFQGVYTEAFF. The CDR3 DNA reads TGTTCCAGCAGCTTATTTCAGGGGGTGTACACTGAAGCTTTCTTT.

The genes are TRBV15 and TRBJ1-1, with D possibly TRBD1 on 6 matching bases. There are 13 residues in the CDR3. Trimming took off 2 bases at V and 3 bases at J, with 7 bases between the two ends. Germline V CDR1 and CDR2: LNHNV, YYDKDF (reference sequence). Here the CDR3 reads CATSRQGHTEAFF. For the CDR3, the DNA is TGTGCCACCAGCAGACAGGGGCACACTGAAGCTTTCTTT.

The CDR3 reads CASSLQPGTGREAFF. The CDR3 DNA follows: TGTGCCAGCAGCTTACAGCCCGGGACAGGGCGAGAGGCTTTCTTT. The chain carries TRBV7-2 and TRBJ1-1, with TRBD1 matching over 9 bases. V was pared by 2 bases and J by 11 bases, with 12 bases of the junction left unmatched. The germline V gene has CDR1 SGHTA and CDR2 FQGNSA. The CDR3 covers 15 residues. Variable domain in full (rest from reference TRBV7-2 and TRBJ1-1): GAGVSQSPSNKVTEKGKDVELRCDPISGHTALYWYRQSLGQGLEFLIYFQGNSAPDKSGLPSDRFSAERTGGSVSTLTIQRTQQEDSAVYLCASSLQPGTGREAFFGQGTRLTVV.

The chain recombines TRBV5-6 with TRBJ2-7; the match to TRBD1 covers 10 bases. The CDR3 is made up of 15 amino acids. V shed 5 bases, J shed 4 bases, and the junction held 9 bases outside the gene matches. Germline V gene lookup returns CDR1 SGHDT and CDR2 YYEEEE. CDR3 residues: CASRRTGQGIYEQYF. CDR3 bases: TGTGCCAGCAGGCGAACGGGACAGGGGATTTACGAGCAGTACTTC. The full variable domain, its missing parts supplied by reference TRBV5-6 and TRBJ2-7, is DAGVTQSPTHLIKTRGQQVTLRCSPKSGHDTVSWYQQALGQGPQFIFQYYEEEERQRGNFPDRFSGHQFPNYSSELNVNALLLGDSALYLCASRRTGQGIYEQYFGPGTRLTVT.

The chain is built from TRBV2 and TRBJ1-3, with 7 bases aligning to TRBD1. The germline gives CDR1 SNHLY, CDR2 FYNNEI. CDR3 length equals 13 residues. V was clipped by 8 bases and J by 0 bases; unmatched bases: 1. The chain's CDR3 is CASGDSSGNTIYF. The DNA for the CDR3 is TGTGCCAGCGGGGACAGCTCTGGAAACACCATATATTTT.

The V gene is TRBV5-1, the J gene TRBJ2-2; 7 nucleotides align to TRBD2. CDR3 length: 15 residues. The V gene's germline CDR1 is SGHRS and CDR2 YFSETQ. V lost 5 bases to trimming and J lost 3 bases; unmatched junction nucleotides: 7. CDR3 sequence: CASRLTSFYTGELFF. The CDR3 region has the DNA TGCGCCAGCAGACTGACTAGCTTCTACACCGGGGAGCTGTTTTTT.

This sequence joins TRBV5-4 and TRBJ1-1; TRBD1 aligns across 7 bases. The J segment lost 3 bases and the V segment lost 2 bases, leaving 4 bases of the junction unmatched. CDR3 length: 14 residues. Germline-derived CDR1 and CDR2 are SGHNT and YYREEE (reference sequence). CDR3 sequence reads: CASSFAQGYTEAFF. CDR3 nucleotides: TGTGCCAGCAGCTTCGCACAGGGGTACACTGAAGCTTTCTTT.

This chain uses TRBV27 with TRBJ1-6, with TRBD1 matching over 10 bases. Germline-derived CDR1 and CDR2 are MNHEY and SMNVEV (reference sequence). Losses at the gene ends were 2 bases for V and 10 bases for J; bases not matched to a gene: 5. The CDR3 totals 15 residues. In DNA, the CDR3 is TGTGCCAGCAGTTTAGGAGACAGGGGGCGATCACCCCTCCACTTT. It specifies CASSLGDRGRSPLHF.

The chain couples TRBV27 to TRBJ1-1; the match to TRBD1 covers 12 bases. This CDR3 region has 17 residues. Per the germline V gene, CDR1 is MNHEY and CDR2 is SMNVEV (reference sequence). Losses at the gene ends were 5 bases for V and 4 bases for J; bases not matched to a gene: 11. DNA of the CDR3: TGTGCCAGCAGTCTATACTGGGACAGGGGGCCGGGCACTGAAGCTTTCTTT. The encoded protein is CASSLYWDRGPGTEAFF.

This chain links TRBV29-1 with TRBJ1-4; 7 positions agree with TRBD1. Unmatched junction bases numbered 5, after V lost 6 bases and J lost 7 bases. There are 12 residues in the CDR3. Germline assignment: CDR1 SQVTM and CDR2 ANQGSEA. DNA of the CDR3: TGCAGCGTCCGGCCAGGGGGTGAAAAACTGTTTTTT. The encoded protein is CSVRPGGEKLFF.